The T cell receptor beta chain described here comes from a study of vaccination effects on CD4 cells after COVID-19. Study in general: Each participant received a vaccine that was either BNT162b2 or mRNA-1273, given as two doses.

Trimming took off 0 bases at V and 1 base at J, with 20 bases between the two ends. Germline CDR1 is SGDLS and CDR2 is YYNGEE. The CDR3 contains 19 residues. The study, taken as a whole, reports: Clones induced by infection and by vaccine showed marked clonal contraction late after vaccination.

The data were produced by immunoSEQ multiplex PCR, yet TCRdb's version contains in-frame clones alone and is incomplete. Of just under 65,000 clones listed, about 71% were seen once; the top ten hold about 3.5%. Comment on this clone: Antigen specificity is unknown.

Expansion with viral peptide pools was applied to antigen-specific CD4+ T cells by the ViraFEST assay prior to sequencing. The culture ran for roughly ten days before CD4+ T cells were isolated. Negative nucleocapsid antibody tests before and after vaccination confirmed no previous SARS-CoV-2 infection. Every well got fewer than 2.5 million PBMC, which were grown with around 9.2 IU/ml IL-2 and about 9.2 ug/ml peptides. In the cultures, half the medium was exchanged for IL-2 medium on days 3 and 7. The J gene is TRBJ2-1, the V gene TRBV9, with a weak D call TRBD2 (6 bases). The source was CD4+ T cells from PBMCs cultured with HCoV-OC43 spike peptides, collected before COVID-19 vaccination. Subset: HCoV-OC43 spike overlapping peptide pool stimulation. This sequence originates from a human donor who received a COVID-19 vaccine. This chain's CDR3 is CASSVDRRGARFSYNEQFF. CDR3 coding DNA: TGTGCCAGCAGCGTAGATAGGAGGGGAGCTCGCTTTTCCTACAATGAGCAGTTCTTC.